This paragraph covers one T cell receptor (beta chain) sequence. In its sample, this clonotype was seen a few times. Its recognized antigen is unknown. Per-base quality was not reported, and no clone a single base away is much larger than it. PBMCs were isolated by Ficoll-Paque density gradient centrifugation. Trimming leaves V shorter by 1 base and J shorter by 7 bases, with the junction holding 4 bases beyond the gene matches. Spanning cysteine to phenylalanine, the CDR3 consists of 14 amino acids. The retained sequence is limited to the CDR3, 42 bases, with the frame set at the first base. According to the germline V gene, CDR1 reads SGDLS and CDR2 reads YYNGEE. The reads were generated on an Illumina NovaSeq 6000. Using 5'RACE with constant-segment primers, TCRalpha and TCRbeta cDNA libraries were constructed, with sample barcodes and unique molecular identifiers added in the process. RNA was extracted from every sample with Trizol reagent. Amplification of the libraries took two PCR steps, and the second step added a second sample barcode plus Illumina TruSeq adapters. Libraries were sequenced on an Illumina NovaSeq with 2 x 150 bp paired-end reads. Per the source publication's procedure: Reads were demultiplexed and collapsed into UMI-guided consensus sequences with migec v1.2.7. Using mixcr v2.1.11, the UMI consensuses were aligned to TRA and TRB V and J templates and assembled into clonotypes. Clonotypes were classified as expanded or contracted when called significant by both edgeR and NoisET, with noise models trained on biological replicates. For edgeR calls, a false discovery rate-adjusted p below 0.01 and a log2 fold-change threshold of 1 were applied. PCA with hierarchical clustering of max-normalized trajectories of the 1000 most abundant clonotypes was used as exploratory dynamics analysis. Separately sequenced CD4+ and CD8+ repertoires were used to assign a CD4 or CD8 phenotype to each responding clone. TCRdb reprocessing: public reads trimmed at Q25 with fastp, clones called with MiXCR, in-frame beta chains kept. Each CDR3 protein appears once, grouped with its most common genes and DNA. These V and J calls derive from TCRdb rather than the authors' analysis. The sample table shows over 300,000 distinct CDR3 sequences, and 20% to 25% are seen once. The top ten constitute around 20% of the sample.

The record originates from a study of T-cell memory formation after mild COVID-19 (dated by TCRdb to the early 2020s). In the study overall: TCR sequence clusters from the two donors were largely donor specific. T-cell clones expanding and contracting after mild COVID-19 in two donors were tracked by longitudinal TCRalpha and TCRbeta repertoire sequencing. Two young, previously healthy adult volunteers made up the cohort, one male and one female. Here is what the overall study found, with its caveats: Contracting CD4+ clones were found mainly in CM and EM memory subsets, while CD8+ clones were enriched in EMRA. Only two mild cases were covered in the study, and larger cohorts including severe cases with pre-infection samples were considered necessary. Some responding clones were detected in pre-infection memory, suggesting pre-existing cross-reactive memory T cells joined the SARS-CoV-2 response. From day 15 to 85, contracting clones showed balanced CD4/CD8 phenotypes, whereas a second wave of clones that expanded from day 15 to 37 leaned towards CD4+. SARS-CoV-2 specificity was not confirmed for the second-wave clones peaking on day 37.

This receptor was identified in a man aged 18-30 years who had mild COVID-19 (a few samples of this study predate the infection). The sample titles of this study are shuffled in the database, so cell type and time point are left out; the donor was told from shared clones. The chain was built from TRBV9 and TRBJ1-5, with 8 central nucleotides matching TRBD1. The sample taken for sequencing was PBMCs or a T cell subset sorted from them (not recorded which). The bases read TGTGCCAGCAGCGTACAGGGGGCAGACCAGCCCCAGCATTTT. This translates into CASSVQGADQPQHF.